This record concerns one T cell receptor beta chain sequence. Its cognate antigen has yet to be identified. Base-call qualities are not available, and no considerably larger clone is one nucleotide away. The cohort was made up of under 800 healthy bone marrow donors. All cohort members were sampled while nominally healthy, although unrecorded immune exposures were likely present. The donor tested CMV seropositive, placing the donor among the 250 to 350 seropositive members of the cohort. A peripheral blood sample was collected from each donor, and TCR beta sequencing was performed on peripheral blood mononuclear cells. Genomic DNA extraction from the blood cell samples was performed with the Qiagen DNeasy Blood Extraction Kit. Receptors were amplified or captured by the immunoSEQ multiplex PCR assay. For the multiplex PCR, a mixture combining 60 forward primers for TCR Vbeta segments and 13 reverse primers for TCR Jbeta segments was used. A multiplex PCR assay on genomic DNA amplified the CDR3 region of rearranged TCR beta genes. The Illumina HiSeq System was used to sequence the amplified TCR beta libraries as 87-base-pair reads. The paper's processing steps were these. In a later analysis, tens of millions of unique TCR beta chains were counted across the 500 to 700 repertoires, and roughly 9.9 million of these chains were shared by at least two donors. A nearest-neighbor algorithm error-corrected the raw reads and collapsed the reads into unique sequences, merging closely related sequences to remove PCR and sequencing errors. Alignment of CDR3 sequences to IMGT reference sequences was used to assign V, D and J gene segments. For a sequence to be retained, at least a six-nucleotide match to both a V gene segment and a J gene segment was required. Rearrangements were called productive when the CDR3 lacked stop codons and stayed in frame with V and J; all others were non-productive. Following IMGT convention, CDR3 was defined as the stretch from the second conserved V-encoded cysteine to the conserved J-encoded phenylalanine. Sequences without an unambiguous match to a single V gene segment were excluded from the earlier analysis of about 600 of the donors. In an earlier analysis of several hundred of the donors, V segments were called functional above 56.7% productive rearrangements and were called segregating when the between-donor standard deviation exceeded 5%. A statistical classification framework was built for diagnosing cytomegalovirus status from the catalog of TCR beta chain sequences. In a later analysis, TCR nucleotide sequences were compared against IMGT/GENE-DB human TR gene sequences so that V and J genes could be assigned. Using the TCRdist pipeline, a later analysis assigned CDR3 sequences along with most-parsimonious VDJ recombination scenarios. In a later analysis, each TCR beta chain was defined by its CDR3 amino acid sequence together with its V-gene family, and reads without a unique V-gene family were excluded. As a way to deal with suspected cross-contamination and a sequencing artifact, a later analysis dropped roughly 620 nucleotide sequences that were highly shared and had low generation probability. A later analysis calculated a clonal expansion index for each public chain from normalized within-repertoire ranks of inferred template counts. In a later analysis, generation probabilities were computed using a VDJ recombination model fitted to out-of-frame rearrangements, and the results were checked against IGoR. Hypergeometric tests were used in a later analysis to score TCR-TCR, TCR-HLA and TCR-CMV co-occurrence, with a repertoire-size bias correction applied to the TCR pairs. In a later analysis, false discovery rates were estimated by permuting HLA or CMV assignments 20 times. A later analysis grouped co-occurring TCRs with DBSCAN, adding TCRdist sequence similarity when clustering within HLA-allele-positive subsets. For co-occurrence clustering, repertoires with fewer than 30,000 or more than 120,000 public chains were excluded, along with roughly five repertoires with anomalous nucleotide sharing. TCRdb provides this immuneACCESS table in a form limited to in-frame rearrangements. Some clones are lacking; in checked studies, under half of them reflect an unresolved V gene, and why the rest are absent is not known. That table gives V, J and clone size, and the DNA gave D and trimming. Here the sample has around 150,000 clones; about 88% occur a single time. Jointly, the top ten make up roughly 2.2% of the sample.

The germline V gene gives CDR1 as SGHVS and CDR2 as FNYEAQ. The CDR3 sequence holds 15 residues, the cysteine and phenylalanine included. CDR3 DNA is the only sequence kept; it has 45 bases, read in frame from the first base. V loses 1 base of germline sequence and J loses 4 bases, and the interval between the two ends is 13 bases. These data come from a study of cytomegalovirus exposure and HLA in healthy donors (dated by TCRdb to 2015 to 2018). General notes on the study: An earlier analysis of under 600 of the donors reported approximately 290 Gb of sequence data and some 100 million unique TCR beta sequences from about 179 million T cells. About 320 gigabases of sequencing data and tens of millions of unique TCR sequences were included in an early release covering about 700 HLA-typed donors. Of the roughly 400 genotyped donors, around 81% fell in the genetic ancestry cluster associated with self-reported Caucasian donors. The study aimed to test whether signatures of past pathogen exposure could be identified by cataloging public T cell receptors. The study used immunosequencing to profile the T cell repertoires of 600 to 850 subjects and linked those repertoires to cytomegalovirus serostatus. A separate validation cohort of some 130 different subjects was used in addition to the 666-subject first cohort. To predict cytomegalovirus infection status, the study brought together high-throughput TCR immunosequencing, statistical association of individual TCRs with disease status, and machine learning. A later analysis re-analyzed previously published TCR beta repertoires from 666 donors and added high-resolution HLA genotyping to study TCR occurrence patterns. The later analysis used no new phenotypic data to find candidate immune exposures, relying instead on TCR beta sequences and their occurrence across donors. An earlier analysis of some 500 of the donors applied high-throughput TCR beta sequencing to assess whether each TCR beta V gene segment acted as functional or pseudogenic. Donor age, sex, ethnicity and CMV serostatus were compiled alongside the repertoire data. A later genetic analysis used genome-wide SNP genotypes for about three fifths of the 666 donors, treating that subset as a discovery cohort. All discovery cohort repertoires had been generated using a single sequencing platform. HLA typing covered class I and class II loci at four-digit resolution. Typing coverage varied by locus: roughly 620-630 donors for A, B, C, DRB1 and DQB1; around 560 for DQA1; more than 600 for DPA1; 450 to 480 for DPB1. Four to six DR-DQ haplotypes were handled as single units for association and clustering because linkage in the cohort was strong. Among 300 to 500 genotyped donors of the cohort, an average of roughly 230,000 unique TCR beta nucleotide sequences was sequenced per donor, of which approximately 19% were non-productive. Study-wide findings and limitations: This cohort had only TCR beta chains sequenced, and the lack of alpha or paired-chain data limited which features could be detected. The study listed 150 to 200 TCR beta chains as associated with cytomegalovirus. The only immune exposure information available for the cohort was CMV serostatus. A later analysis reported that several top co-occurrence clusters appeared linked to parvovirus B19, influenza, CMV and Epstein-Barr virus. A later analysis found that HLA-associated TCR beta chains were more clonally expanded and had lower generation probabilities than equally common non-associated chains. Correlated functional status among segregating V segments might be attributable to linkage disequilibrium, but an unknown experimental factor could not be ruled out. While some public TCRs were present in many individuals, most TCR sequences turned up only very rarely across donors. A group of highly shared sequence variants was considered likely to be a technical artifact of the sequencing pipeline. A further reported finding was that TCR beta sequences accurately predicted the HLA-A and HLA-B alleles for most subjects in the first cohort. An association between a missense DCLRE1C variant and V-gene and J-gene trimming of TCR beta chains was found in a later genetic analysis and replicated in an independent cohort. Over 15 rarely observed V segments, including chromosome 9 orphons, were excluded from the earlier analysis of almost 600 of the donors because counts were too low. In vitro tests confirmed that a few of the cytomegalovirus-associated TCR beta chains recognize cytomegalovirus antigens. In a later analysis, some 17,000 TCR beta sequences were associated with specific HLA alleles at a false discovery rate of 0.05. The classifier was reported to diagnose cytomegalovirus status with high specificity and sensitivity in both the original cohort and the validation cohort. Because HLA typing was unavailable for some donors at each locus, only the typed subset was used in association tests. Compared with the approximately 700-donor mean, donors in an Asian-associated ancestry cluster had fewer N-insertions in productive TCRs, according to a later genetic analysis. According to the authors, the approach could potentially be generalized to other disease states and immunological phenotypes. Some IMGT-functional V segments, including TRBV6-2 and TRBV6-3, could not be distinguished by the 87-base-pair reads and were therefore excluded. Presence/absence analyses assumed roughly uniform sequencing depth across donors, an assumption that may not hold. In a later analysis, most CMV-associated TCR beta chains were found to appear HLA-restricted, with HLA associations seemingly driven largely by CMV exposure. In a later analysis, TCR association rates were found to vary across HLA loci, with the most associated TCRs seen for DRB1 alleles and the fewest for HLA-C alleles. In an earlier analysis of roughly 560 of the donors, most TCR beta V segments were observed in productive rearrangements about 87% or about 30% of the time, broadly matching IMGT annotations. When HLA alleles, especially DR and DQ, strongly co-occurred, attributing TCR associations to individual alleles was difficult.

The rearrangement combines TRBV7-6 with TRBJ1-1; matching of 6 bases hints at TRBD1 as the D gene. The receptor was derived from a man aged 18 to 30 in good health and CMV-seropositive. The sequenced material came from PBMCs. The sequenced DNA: TGTGCCAGCAGCTTAGGTGCAGGGGAGGGCACTGAAGCTTTCTTT. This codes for CASSLGAGEGTEAFF.